The following is a T cell receptor beta chain sequence with its context. Its specificity is not known. The CDR3 is made up of 13 amino acids. Germline values: CDR1 MNHNY, CDR2 SVGAGI (reference sequence). Trimming pared 2 bases from V and 4 bases from J, leaving 5 bases between. On cycle 4 day 1 and cycle 7 day 1, as well as at baseline, blood was sampled. The data originate from a study of OX40 agonist ivuxolimab in advanced cancers. Study-wide context: Patients were infused with ivuxolimab every 2 weeks at 0.01 to 10 mg/kg. Partial response was recorded in three patients: one hepatocellular carcinoma and two cutaneous melanoma cases.

General observations from the study: Partial responders receiving 0.1-3.0 mg/kg showed among the lowest clonal expansion.

The method was immunoSEQ multiplex PCR; TCRdb's version includes in-frame clones alone and lacks a portion of them. The repertoire consists of 50,000 to 55,000 clones, with approximately 90% occurring once and the leading ten covering roughly a tenth. This specimen was CD4+ or CD8+ T cells sorted from blood, taken in a trial of the OX40 agonist ivuxolimab. This clonotype was obtained from an adult with an advanced solid tumor such as melanoma, head and neck, liver or kidney cancer. V usage is TRBV6-6 and J usage is TRBJ1-4; D unresolved. The CDR3 reads CASSYELNEKLFF. CDR3 nucleotides: TGTGCCAGCAGTTACGAGCTTAATGAAAAACTGTTTTTT.